The clone carrying this TCR beta chain was counted between two and nine times. Its antigen is currently unknown. This entry belongs to a study of post-analysis software for immune sequencing data. At the level of the study: Disease courses included relapsing-remitting, secondary progressive and progressive-relapsing multiple sclerosis. Overall study findings and caveats: When the samples were clustered directly with F measure, those that had been prepared in the same batch showed strong co-clustering. Five TRBV segments occurring more often in patients than controls included TRBV5-6, TRBV5-1 and TRBV20-1. Controls showed significantly higher normalized Chao1 diversity than did multiple sclerosis patients.

Included in the TCR beta cDNA libraries were unique molecular identifiers. With about 0.85 to 10 million T cells as the source, a few hundred thousand cDNA molecules resulted. TCRdb passed the PCR reads through MiXCR, listing each CDR3 protein once. The sample consists of approximately 180,000 distinct CDR3 sequences, over 25% of them appearing once. The CDR3 sequence is 15 residues long. V was trimmed by 2 bases and J by 2 bases, leaving 12 bases between them. Germline lookup yields CDR1 SGDLS and CDR2 YYNGEE. Input material: blood. This TCR came from a girl aged 10-17 years with multiple sclerosis. This rearrangement joins TRBV9 to TRBJ2-3; D is ambiguous. In DNA form, the CDR3 reads TGTGCCAGCAGCGTTGGCGGAGACGACACAGATACGCAGTATTTT. Translation: CASSVGGDDTDTQYF.